The rows below give T cell receptor beta chains drawn from one sample of a study of a mutant IDH1 vaccine in newly diagnosed glioma. Method: immunoSEQ multiplex PCR; TCRdb's copy keeps in-frame clones and lacks some. The table lists about 92,000 clones, roughly 80% of them singletons, with around 7% in the top ten. Source: PBMCs, taken from a glioma patient treated with radiotherapy, temozolomide or both. The receptor set was obtained from a woman in her forties or fifties with glioma. CDR3s include the opening cysteine and the closing phenylalanine or tryptophan. The D gene is left open where the match is weak. Where a row states a size, it is once, few, many or the class of an expanded clone; other rows omit it.

j_gene	v_gene	abundance	d_gene	len	CDR3aa	CDR3nt
TRBJ2-4	TRBV2	-	TRBD1	14	CASRADRVRNIQYF	TGTGCCAGCAGGGCTGACAGGGTGCGAAACATTCAGTACTTC
TRBJ1-2	TRBV6-5	-	-	16	CASSYSARKGNYGYTF	TGTGCCAGCAGTTACTCGGCGCGAAAGGGAAACTATGGCTACACCTTC
TRBJ2-5	TRBV6-1	-	TRBD2	14	CASRLTSGQETQYF	TGTGCCAGCAGGCTGACTAGCGGCCAAGAGACCCAGTACTTC
TRBJ2-7	TRBV21-1	-	-	16	CASTPSRKNGPHEQYF	TGTGCCAGCACTCCCTCGAGGAAGAACGGCCCTCACGAGCAGTACTTC
TRBJ2-2	TRBV11-3	-	-	17	CASSLDLGRGGSGELFF	TGTGCCAGCAGCTTAGATCTTGGCAGGGGAGGAAGCGGGGAGCTGTTTTTT
TRBJ1-2	TRBV29-1	-	-	14	CSVEDASMNYGYTF	TGCAGCGTTGAAGACGCCTCGATGAACTATGGCTACACCTTC
TRBJ1-1	TRBV6-1	-	-	8	CASRKAFF	TGTGCCAGCAGAAAAGCTTTCTTT
TRBJ2-7	TRBV19	-	-	17	CASSIGESRLGSYEQYF	TGTGCCAGTAGTATAGGGGAATCGAGATTGGGATCCTACGAGCAGTACTTC
TRBJ1-1	TRBV29-1	once	TRBD1	12	CRAEGTGREAFF	TGCAGAGCAGAAGGGACAGGGCGCGAAGCTTTCTTT
TRBJ1-1	TRBV28	few	-	15	CASSPRGRGTAEAFF	TGTGCCAGCAGTCCCCGGGGGAGGGGGACCGCTGAAGCTTTCTTT
TRBJ1-3	TRBV9	once	-	13	CASSVVPGDTIYF	TGTGCCAGCAGCGTAGTTCCGGGCGACACCATATATTTT
TRBJ2-5	TRBV7-7	-	TRBD1	13	CASSRDRQETQYF	TGTGCTAGCAGCCGGGACAGACAAGAGACCCAGTACTTC
TRBJ2-7	TRBV4-2	-	-	14	CASSPLYDNYEQYF	TGTGCCAGCAGCCCCCTGTACGACAACTACGAGCAGTACTTC
TRBJ2-2	TRBV4-1	-	TRBD1	15	CASSQGQGKSGELFF	TGCGCCAGCAGCCAGGGACAGGGGAAGAGCGGGGAGCTGTTTTTT
TRBJ2-1	TRBV14	once	TRBD1	14	CASSLTGAYNEQFF	TGTGCCAGCAGTCTGACAGGGGCCTACAATGAGCAGTTCTTC
TRBJ2-7	TRBV27	-	TRBD1	15	CASSSTGTGNNEQYF	TGTGCCAGCAGTTCTACCGGGACAGGGAATAACGAGCAGTACTTC
TRBJ2-5	TRBV11-2	-	TRBD2	14	CASSFTAGEETQYF	TGTGCCAGCAGCTTTACAGCGGGGGAAGAGACCCAGTACTTC
TRBJ1-3	TRBV5-1	-	-	15	CASSLDGFSGNTIYF	TGCGCCAGCAGCTTGGATGGCTTCTCTGGAAACACCATATATTTT
TRBJ2-6	TRBV6-1	-	-	14	CAIPTGSGANVLTF	TGTGCCATACCTACAGGGTCTGGGGCCAACGTCCTGACTTTC
TRBJ1-3	TRBV9	-	TRBD1	16	CASSTFTGAYGNTIYF	TGTGCCAGCAGCACGTTCACAGGGGCTTACGGAAACACCATATATTTT
TRBJ1-1	TRBV9	-	-	14	CASSVERQNTEAFF	TGTGCCAGCAGCGTAGAACGGCAGAACACTGAAGCTTTCTTT
TRBJ2-7	TRBV9	-	TRBD2	12	CASGGGVREQYF	TGTGCCAGCGGTGGGGGGGTCCGTGAGCAGTACTTC
TRBJ2-3	TRBV7-6	-	TRBD1	15	CASSREDRGSDTQYF	TGTGCCAGCAGCCGAGAGGACAGGGGCTCAGATACGCAGTATTTT
TRBJ1-2	TRBV5-1	-	-	16	CASSLAVRQGNYGYTF	TGCGCCAGCAGCTTGGCCGTGCGCCAGGGCAACTATGGCTACACCTTC
TRBJ2-3	TRBV5-1	-	-	17	CASSSQGNGGIADTQYF	TGCGCCAGCAGCTCCCAAGGGAACGGGGGTATTGCAGATACGCAGTATTTT
TRBJ2-7	TRBV18	-	-	14	CASSPPGREYEQYF	TGTGCCAGCTCACCACCGGGCAGGGAGTACGAGCAGTACTTC
TRBJ2-5	TRBV10-3	-	-	13	CASLGALQETQYF	TGTGCCTCCCTTGGGGCTCTCCAAGAGACCCAGTACTTC
TRBJ2-6	TRBV19	-	TRBD1	18	CASSTRGQETSGANVLTF	TGTGCCAGTAGTACTAGGGGACAGGAAACTTCTGGGGCCAACGTCCTGACTTTC
TRBJ2-7	TRBV9	-	-	15	CASSVATQAPYEQYF	TGTGCCAGCAGCGTAGCCACACAAGCCCCCTACGAGCAGTACTTC
TRBJ1-1	TRBV2	-	-	13	CASSEGEYTEAFF	TGTGCCAGCAGTGAGGGGGAGTACACTGAAGCTTTCTTT
TRBJ1-2	TRBV4-2	-	TRBD1	16	CASSEQTSGTGVGYTF	TGTGCCAGCAGCGAGCAAACGTCCGGGACAGGGGTGGGCTACACCTTC
TRBJ1-2	TRBV14	-	-	12	CASSPSSYGYTF	TGTGCCAGCAGCCCGTCATCTTATGGCTACACCTTC
TRBJ2-1	TRBV10-3	-	TRBD2	16	CAISGSSGGSYNEQFF	TGTGCCATCAGTGGATCTAGCGGGGGCTCCTACAATGAGCAGTTCTTC
TRBJ2-5	TRBV5-4	-	TRBD1	15	CASSPTQTGGETQYF	TGTGCCAGCAGCCCCACCCAGACAGGGGGAGAGACCCAGTACTTC
TRBJ1-6	TRBV7-8	-	TRBD1	16	CASSSSPGTGGSPLHF	TGTGCCAGCAGCTCCTCTCCCGGGACAGGGGGTTCACCCCTCCACTTT
TRBJ1-1	TRBV18	-	-	14	CASSPQGGNTEAFF	TGTGCCAGCTCACCACAGGGTGGGAACACTGAAGCTTTCTTT
TRBJ2-3	TRBV4-2	-	-	15	CASSQDSGATDTQYF	TGTGCCAGCAGCCAAGATTCGGGGGCGACAGATACGCAGTATTTT
TRBJ1-1	TRBV6-1	-	-	13	CASTTSLDTEAFF	TGTGCCAGCACGACTTCCCTGGACACTGAAGCTTTCTTT
TRBJ1-2	TRBV6-5	-	TRBD1	14	CASSSPGQGGGYTF	TGTGCCAGCAGTTCACCGGGACAGGGAGGTGGCTACACCTTC
TRBJ2-7	TRBV5-8	once	TRBD1	17	CASSLVGTGGRSYEQYF	TGTGCCAGCAGCTTGGTAGGGACAGGGGGGAGATCCTACGAGCAGTACTTC
TRBJ2-2	TRBV10-1	-	-	14	CASRSEVNTGELFF	TGCGCCAGCAGATCGGAGGTTAACACCGGGGAGCTGTTTTTT
TRBJ1-2	TRBV28	-	-	15	CASRNSGQESYGYTF	TGTGCCAGCAGAAATTCAGGTCAGGAGAGCTATGGCTACACCTTC
TRBJ1-3	TRBV9	-	TRBD1	17	CASSGSGQGHSGNTIYF	TGTGCCAGCAGCGGATCAGGACAGGGTCACTCTGGAAACACCATATATTTT
TRBJ2-1	TRBV5-1	-	TRBD1	16	CASSLGRDRPYNEQFF	TGCGCCAGCAGCTTGGGCCGGGACAGGCCATACAATGAGCAGTTCTTC
TRBJ2-7	TRBV2	-	TRBD2	13	CASTAGGPYEQYF	TGTGCCAGCACAGCGGGGGGGCCATACGAGCAGTACTTC
TRBJ2-7	TRBV14	-	-	16	CASSPRGGGVPYEQYF	TGTGCCAGCAGCCCCCGTGGAGGGGGTGTCCCCTACGAGCAGTACTTC
TRBJ2-5	TRBV6-1	-	-	13	CASSDYAGETQYF	TGTGCCAGCAGTGACTACGCGGGGGAGACCCAGTACTTC
TRBJ2-2	TRBV6-6	-	-	14	CASSYQGLTGELFF	TGTGCCAGCAGTTATCAGGGGCTGACCGGGGAGCTGTTTTTT